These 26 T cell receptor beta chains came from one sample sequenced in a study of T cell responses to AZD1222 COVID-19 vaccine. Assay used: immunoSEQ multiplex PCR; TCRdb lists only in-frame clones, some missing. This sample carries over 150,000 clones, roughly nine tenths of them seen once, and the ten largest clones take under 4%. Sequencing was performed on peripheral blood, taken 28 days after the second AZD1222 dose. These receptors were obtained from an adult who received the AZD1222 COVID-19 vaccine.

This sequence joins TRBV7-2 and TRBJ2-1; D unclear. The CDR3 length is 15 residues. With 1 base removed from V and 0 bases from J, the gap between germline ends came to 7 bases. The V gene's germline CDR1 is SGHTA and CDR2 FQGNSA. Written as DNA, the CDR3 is TGTGCCAGCAGCTTAGGCAGAGGCTCCTACAATGAGCAGTTCTTC. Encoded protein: CASSLGRGSYNEQFF.

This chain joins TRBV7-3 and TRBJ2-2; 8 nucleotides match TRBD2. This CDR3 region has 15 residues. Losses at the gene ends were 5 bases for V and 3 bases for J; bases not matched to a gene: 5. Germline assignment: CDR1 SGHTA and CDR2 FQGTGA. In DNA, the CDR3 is TGTGCCAGCAGCCCTGGACTAGCCTACACCGGGGAGCTGTTTTTT. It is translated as CASSPGLAYTGELFF.

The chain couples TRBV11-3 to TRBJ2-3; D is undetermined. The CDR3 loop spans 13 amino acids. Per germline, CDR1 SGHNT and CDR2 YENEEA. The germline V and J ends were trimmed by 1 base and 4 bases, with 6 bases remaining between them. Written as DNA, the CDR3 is TGTGCCAGCAGCTTAGGGGCAGCAGATACGCAGTATTTT. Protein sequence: CASSLGAADTQYF.

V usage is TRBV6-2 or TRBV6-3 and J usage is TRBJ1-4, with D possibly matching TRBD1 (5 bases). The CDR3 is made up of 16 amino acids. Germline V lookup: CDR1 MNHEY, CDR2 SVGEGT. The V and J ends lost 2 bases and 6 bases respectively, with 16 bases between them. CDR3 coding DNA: TGTGCCAGCAGTTACGGACAAGAAGGGAGTTATGAAAAACTGTTTTTT. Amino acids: CASSYGQEGSYEKLFF.

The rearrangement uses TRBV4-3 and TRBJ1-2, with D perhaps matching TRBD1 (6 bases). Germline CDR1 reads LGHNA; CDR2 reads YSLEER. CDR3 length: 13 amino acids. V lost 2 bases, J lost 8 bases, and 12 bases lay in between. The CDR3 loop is CASSQKAGGGYTF. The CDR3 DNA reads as TGCGCCAGCAGCCAAAAGGCCGGGGGCGGCTACACCTTC.

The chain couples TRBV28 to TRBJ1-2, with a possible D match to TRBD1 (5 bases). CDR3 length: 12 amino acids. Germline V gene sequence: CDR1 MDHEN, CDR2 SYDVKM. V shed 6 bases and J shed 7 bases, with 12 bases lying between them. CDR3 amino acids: CASSYTGTGYTF. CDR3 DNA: TGTGCCAGCAGCTACACAGGCACTGGCTACACCTTC.

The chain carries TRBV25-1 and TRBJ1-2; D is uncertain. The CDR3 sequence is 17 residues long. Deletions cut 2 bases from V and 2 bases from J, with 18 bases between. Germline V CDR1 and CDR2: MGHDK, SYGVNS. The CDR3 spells CASSERRGLPPNYGYTF. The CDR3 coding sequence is TGTGCCAGCAGTGAACGAAGAGGTCTCCCCCCAAACTATGGCTACACCTTC.

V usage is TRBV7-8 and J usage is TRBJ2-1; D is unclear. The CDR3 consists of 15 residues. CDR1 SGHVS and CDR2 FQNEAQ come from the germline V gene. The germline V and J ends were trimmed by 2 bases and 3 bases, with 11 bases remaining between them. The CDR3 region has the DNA TGTGCCAGCAGCTTAATTGACTCGTACTACAATGAGCAGTTCTTC. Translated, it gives CASSLIDSYYNEQFF.

The CDR3 DNA sequence: TGCAGCGTATTTAGCGGGAGGGCAGGTTCCTACAATGAGCAGTTCTTC. This gives the protein CSVFSGRAGSYNEQFF. The chain employs TRBV29-1 and TRBJ2-1; 11 nucleotides line up with TRBD2. This CDR3 region has 16 residues. Germline trimming cut 6 bases from V and 1 base from J; bases unmatched to any gene: 8. Per the germline V gene, CDR1 is SQVTM and CDR2 is ANQGSEA.

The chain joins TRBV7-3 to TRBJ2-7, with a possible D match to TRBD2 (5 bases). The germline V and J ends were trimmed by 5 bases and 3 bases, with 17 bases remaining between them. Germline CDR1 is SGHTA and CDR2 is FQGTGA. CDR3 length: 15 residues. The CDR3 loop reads CASSTNAGPLYEQYF. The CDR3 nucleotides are TGTGCCAGCAGCACTAACGCGGGTCCTCTCTACGAGCAGTACTTC. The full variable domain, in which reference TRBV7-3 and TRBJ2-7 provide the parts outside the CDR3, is GAGVSQTPSNKVTEKGKYVELRCDPISGHTALYWYRQSLGQGPEFLIYFQGTGAADDSGLPNDRFFAVRPEGSVSTLKIQRTERGDSAVYLCASSTNAGPLYEQYFGPGTRLTVT.

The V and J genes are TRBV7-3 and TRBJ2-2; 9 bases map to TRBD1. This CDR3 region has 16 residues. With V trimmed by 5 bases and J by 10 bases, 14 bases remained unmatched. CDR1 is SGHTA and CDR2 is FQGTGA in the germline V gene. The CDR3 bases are TGTGCCAGCAGCCTCCTGGGACAGGGACTTCCTGAGGAGCTGTTTTTT. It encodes CASSLLGQGLPEELFF.

CDR3 in amino acids: CASSSRQGGTEAFF. The CDR3 DNA sequence: TGTGCCAGCAGCTCCCGACAGGGGGGCACTGAAGCTTTCTTT. The chain joins TRBV7-2 to TRBJ1-1; 9 nucleotides align to TRBD1. V lost 4 bases, J lost 4 bases, and 4 bases stayed unmatched. CDR1 is SGHTA, CDR2 FQGNSA, per germline. This CDR3 has 14 residues.

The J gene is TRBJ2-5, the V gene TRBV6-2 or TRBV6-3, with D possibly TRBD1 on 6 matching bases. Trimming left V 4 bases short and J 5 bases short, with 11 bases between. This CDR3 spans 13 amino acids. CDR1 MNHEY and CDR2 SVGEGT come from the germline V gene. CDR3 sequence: CASSSTGPETQYF. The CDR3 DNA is TGTGCCAGCAGTTCAACAGGGCCCGAGACCCAGTACTTC.

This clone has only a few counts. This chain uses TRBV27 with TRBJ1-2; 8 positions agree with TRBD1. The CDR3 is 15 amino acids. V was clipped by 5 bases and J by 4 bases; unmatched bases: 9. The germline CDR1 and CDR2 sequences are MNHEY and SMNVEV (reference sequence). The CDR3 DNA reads TGTGCCAGCAGTCCACGACAGGGGACGATCTATGGCTACACCTTC. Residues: CASSPRQGTIYGYTF.

The DNA of the CDR3 is TGTGCTAGTGCCGTGGACAAGATCACAGATACGCAGTATTTT. Translating gives CASAVDKITDTQYF. The chain recombines TRBV12-5 with TRBJ2-3; tentative D call: TRBD1 (5 bases). The CDR3 loop spans 14 amino acids. Trimming took 7 bases from V and 2 from J, leaving 13 bases between them. Per germline, CDR1 LGHNT and CDR2 FRNRAP.

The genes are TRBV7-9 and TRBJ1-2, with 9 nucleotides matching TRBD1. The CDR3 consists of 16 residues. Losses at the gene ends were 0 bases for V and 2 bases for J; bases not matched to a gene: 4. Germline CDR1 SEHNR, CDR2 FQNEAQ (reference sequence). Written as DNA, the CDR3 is TGTGCCAGCAGCTTAGCGTGGGACAGGGCCAACTATGGCTACACCTTC. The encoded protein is CASSLAWDRANYGYTF.

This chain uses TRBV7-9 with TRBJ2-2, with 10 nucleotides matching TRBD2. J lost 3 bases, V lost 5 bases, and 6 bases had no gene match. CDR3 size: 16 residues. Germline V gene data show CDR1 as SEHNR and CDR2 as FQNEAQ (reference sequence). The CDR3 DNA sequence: TGTGCCAGCAGCCTGTCTAGCGGGAGTTACACCGGGGAGCTGTTTTTT. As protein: CASSLSSGSYTGELFF. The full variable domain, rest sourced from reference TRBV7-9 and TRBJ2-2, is DTGVSQNPRHKITKRGQNVTFRCDPISEHNRLYWYRQTLGQGPEFLTYFQNEAQLEKSRLLSDRFSAERPKGSFSTLEIQRTEQGDSAMYLCASSLSSGSYTGELFFGEGSRLTVL.

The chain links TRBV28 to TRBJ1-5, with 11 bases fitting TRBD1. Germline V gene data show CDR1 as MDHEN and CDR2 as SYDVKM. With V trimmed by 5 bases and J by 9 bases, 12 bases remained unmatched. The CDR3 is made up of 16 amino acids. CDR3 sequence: CASSTSGTGGIWPQHF. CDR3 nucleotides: TGTGCCAGCAGTACCTCCGGGACAGGGGGAATATGGCCCCAGCATTTT.

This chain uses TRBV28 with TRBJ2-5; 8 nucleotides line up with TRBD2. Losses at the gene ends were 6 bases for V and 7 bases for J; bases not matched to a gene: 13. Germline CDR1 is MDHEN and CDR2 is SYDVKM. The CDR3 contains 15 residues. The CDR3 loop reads CASSLAPGLAGTQYF. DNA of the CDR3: TGTGCCAGCAGCCTCGCCCCTGGGCTAGCGGGGACCCAGTACTTC.

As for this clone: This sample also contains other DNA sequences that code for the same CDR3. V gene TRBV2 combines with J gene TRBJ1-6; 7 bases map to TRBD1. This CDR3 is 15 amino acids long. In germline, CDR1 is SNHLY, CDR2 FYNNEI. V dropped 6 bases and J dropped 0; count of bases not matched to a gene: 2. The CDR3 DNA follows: TGTGCCAGCAGGACAGGGAGCTCCTATAATTCACCCCTCCACTTT. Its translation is CASRTGSSYNSPLHF.

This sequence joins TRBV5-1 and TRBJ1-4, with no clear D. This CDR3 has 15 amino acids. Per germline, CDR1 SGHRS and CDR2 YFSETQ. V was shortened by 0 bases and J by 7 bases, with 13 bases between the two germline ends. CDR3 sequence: CASSLGGSVTEKLFF. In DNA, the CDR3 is TGCGCCAGCAGCTTGGGAGGGTCCGTAACTGAAAAACTGTTTTTT. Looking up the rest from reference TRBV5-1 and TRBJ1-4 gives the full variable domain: KAGVTQTPRYLIKTRGQQVTLSCSPISGHRSVSWYQQTPGQGLQFLFEYFSETQRNKGNFPGRFSGRQFSNSRSEMNVSTLELGDSALYLCASSLGGSVTEKLFFGSGTQLSVL.

CDR3 coding DNA: TGTGCCAGCATGGGGAAAATTAGGAGGGGGACTAGCATCTACGATACGCAGTATTTT. The encoded protein is CASMGKIRRGTSIYDTQYF. The V and J genes are TRBV28 and TRBJ2-3; 9 nucleotides line up with TRBD2. CDR1 and CDR2 from the germline V gene are MDHEN and SYDVKM. The CDR3 runs 19 residues. V shed 7 bases, J shed 6 bases, and the junction held 23 bases outside the gene matches.

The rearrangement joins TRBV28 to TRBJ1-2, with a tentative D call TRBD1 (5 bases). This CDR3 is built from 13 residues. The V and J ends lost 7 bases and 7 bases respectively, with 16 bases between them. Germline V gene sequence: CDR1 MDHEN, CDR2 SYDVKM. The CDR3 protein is CASTVQGRTGYTF. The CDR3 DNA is TGTGCCAGCACAGTTCAGGGTCGGACTGGCTACACCTTC.

The CDR3 protein is CASSETSEKLFF. CDR3 coding DNA: TGTGCCAGCAGTGAGACTTCGGAAAAACTGTTTTTT. This chain uses TRBV2 with TRBJ1-4, with D uncertain. This CDR3 is built from 12 residues. Germline lookup yields CDR1 SNHLY and CDR2 FYNNEI. V was shortened by 3 bases and J by 8 bases, with 7 bases between the two germline ends.

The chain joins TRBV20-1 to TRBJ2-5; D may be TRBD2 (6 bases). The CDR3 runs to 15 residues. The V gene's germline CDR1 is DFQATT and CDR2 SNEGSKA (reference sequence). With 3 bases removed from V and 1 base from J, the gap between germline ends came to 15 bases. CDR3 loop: CSASGGSALQETQYF. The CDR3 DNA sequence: TGCAGTGCTAGTGGAGGGTCGGCGCTCCAAGAGACCCAGTACTTC.

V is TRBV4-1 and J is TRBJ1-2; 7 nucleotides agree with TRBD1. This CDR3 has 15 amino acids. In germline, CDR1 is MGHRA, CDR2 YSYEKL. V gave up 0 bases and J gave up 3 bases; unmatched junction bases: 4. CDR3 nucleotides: TGCGCCAGCAGCCAAGATCGGGACAGACACTATGGCTACACCTTC. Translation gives CASSQDRDRHYGYTF.